What follows are 18 T cell receptor beta chains derived from one specimen sequenced in a study of control samples from healthy donors and cancer patients. The protocol was immunoSEQ multiplex PCR, while the TCRdb copy is restricted to in-frame clones and leaves out a portion. This sample has tens of thousands of clones, with 90% found just once. Sequencing was performed on PBMCs. These TCRs come from a man between 60 and 75 years old with colorectal cancer.

This clone was recorded only once. This sequence joins TRBV2 and TRBJ2-1; D is unclear. The CDR3 has 14 amino acids. Trimming cost V 6 bases and J 5 bases, with 14 bases left between them. Germline lookup yields CDR1 SNHLY and CDR2 FYNNEI. The CDR3 sequence is CASRVGTLDNEQFF. CDR3 nucleotide sequence: TGTGCCAGCAGAGTCGGAACCTTGGACAATGAGCAGTTCTTC.

CDR3 loop: CASTAPGGRPDTQYF. As DNA, the CDR3 is TGCGCCAGCACGGCACCGGGGGGGCGTCCAGATACGCAGTATTTT. V gene TRBV5-1 combines with J gene TRBJ2-3; 8 bases match TRBD2. Germline-derived CDR1 and CDR2 are SGHRS and YFSETQ. After removal of 6 bases from V and 4 bases from J, the junction contained 10 bases not matched to a gene. This CDR3 is 15 amino acids long.

The chain links TRBV11-2 to TRBJ2-1; D remains unclear. The CDR3 covers 13 residues. V lost 3 bases, J lost 6 bases, and 9 bases lay in between. The germline gives CDR1 SGHAT, CDR2 FQNNGV. The CDR3 here is CASSFGSPNEQFF. The CDR3 coding sequence is TGTGCCAGCAGCTTCGGTTCACCCAATGAGCAGTTCTTC.

V usage is TRBV5-1 and J usage is TRBJ1-2; D may be TRBD1 (6 bases). The V gene's germline CDR1 is SGHRS and CDR2 YFSETQ. There are 13 residues in the CDR3. Trimming took 0 bases from V and 5 from J, leaving 8 bases between them. The CDR3 here is CASSLGQEYGYTF. The CDR3 nucleotides read TGCGCCAGCAGCTTGGGACAGGAGTATGGCTACACCTTC.

The chain couples TRBV3-1 (or the pseudogene TRBV3-2) to TRBJ2-7; D may be TRBD1 or TRBD2 (6 bases each). Germline V lookup: CDR1 LGHDT, CDR2 YNNKEL (reference sequence). The CDR3 has 13 amino acids. V dropped 4 bases and J dropped 6 bases, with 13 bases sitting between them. In DNA, the CDR3 is TGTGCCAGCAGCCCAGGGGAGGTAGGCGAGCAGTACTTC. Translating it yields CASSPGEVGEQYF.

This clone was counted between two and nine times. The chain joins TRBV4-1 to TRBJ1-4, with D perhaps TRBD1 (5 bases). Deletions cut 0 bases from V and 2 bases from J, with 10 bases between. Germline CDR1 and CDR2: MGHRA and YSYEKL. The CDR3 covers 16 residues. CDR3 loop: CASSQDRDRTNEKLFF. In DNA form, the CDR3 reads TGCGCCAGCAGCCAAGACAGGGACCGGACTAATGAAAAACTGTTTTTT.

V gene TRBV7-5 combines with J gene TRBJ2-7; TRBD2, the table's D call, was not compared with the DNA. TRBV7-5 is termed a pseudogene. The CDR3 runs 12 residues. The CDR3 reads CVRSWPGDEQYF. The CDR3 DNA reads as TGTGTCAGAAGCTGGCCGGGGGACGAGCAGTACTTC.

The chain is built from TRBV7-2 and TRBJ1-5, with 12 bases lining up with TRBD1. The CDR3 extends over 14 amino acids. V was pared by 5 bases and J by 9 bases, with 5 bases of the junction left unmatched. Germline loops: CDR1 SGHTA, CDR2 FQGNSA. The CDR3 is CASSPGTGGLPQHF. CDR3 DNA: TGTGCCAGCAGCCCAGGGACAGGGGGCCTGCCCCAGCATTTT.

The J gene is TRBJ2-7, the V gene TRBV28; D remains ambiguous. CDR3 length: 13 amino acids. Per the germline V gene, CDR1 is MDHEN and CDR2 is SYDVKM. Trimming left V 7 bases short and J 0 bases short, with 10 bases between. DNA for the CDR3: TGTGCCAGCAAAAGGGTATCCTCCTACGAGCAGTACTTC. Encoded protein: CASKRVSSYEQYF.

The chain recombines TRBV7-6 with TRBJ1-2; a weak D match, TRBD1 (5 bases). V was cut by 0 bases and J by 3 bases, with 14 bases left in between. In germline, CDR1 is SGHVS, CDR2 FNYEAQ. CDR3 length: 16 amino acids. CDR3 region: CASSLAPQGGDYGYTF. DNA of the CDR3: TGTGCCAGCAGCTTAGCGCCCCAGGGAGGTGACTATGGCTACACCTTC.

This clone has just a few counts. This chain uses TRBV7-9 with TRBJ1-2; D is perhaps TRBD1 (5 bases). V lost 5 bases and J lost 2, with 15 bases in between. CDR3 size: 15 residues. Germline loops: CDR1 SEHNR, CDR2 FQNEAQ (reference sequence). DNA of the CDR3: TGTGCCAGCAGCCGTACCGGGACGGCCAACTATGGCTACACCTTC. Translated, it gives CASSRTGTANYGYTF.

V gene TRBV11-2 combines with J gene TRBJ2-2; D unclear. The CDR3 extends over 14 amino acids. Germline V gene lookup returns CDR1 SGHAT and CDR2 FQNNGV. V lost 2 bases, J lost 5 bases, and 9 bases lay in between. CDR3 residues: CASSLHRGTGELFF. CDR3 coding DNA: TGTGCCAGCAGCTTACACAGAGGAACCGGGGAGCTGTTTTTT.

The rearrangement uses TRBV9 and TRBJ2-7; D is ambiguous. In germline, CDR1 is SGDLS, CDR2 YYNGEE. There are 15 residues in the CDR3. Trimming left V 0 bases short and J 0 bases short, with 10 bases between. The CDR3 spells CASSVGPTHSYEQYF. The CDR3 DNA is TGTGCCAGCAGCGTAGGGCCCACTCACTCCTACGAGCAGTACTTC.

The rearrangement uses TRBV6-1 and TRBJ1-2; no clear D gene. This CDR3 region has 12 residues. V lost 2 bases and J lost 8, with 9 bases in between. Germline loops: CDR1 MNHNS, CDR2 SASEGT. CDR3 in amino acids: CASSEKPFGYTF. The CDR3, as DNA: TGTGCCAGCAGTGAAAAGCCTTTCGGCTACACCTTC.

CDR3 DNA sequence: TGTGCCAGTAGTATGACGGCCTACAATGAGCAGTTCTTC. Its protein is CASSMTAYNEQFF. The chain is built from TRBV19 and TRBJ2-1; D is unresolved. The CDR3 sequence is 13 residues long. Trimming stripped 3 bases from V and 2 bases from J, with 5 bases between. CDR1 and CDR2 (germline): LNHDA, SQIVND (reference sequence).

V and J are TRBV3-1 (or the pseudogene TRBV3-2) and TRBJ2-1; D tentatively fits TRBD1 or TRBD2 (6 bases each). CDR1 and CDR2 (germline): LGHDT, YNNKEL (reference sequence). With 4 bases removed from V and 1 base from J, the gap between germline ends came to 11 bases. This CDR3 has 15 amino acids. CDR3 region: CASSPGGGSYNEQFF. DNA for the CDR3: TGTGCCAGCAGCCCCGGAGGGGGGTCCTACAATGAGCAGTTCTTC.

This chain links TRBV19 with TRBJ1-3; D is perhaps TRBD1 (6 bases). V dropped 3 bases and J dropped 0 bases, with 12 bases sitting between them. Germline loops: CDR1 LNHDA, CDR2 SQIVND (reference sequence). This CDR3 has 16 residues. The CDR3 region is CASSIPQGSSGNTIYF. CDR3 nucleotide sequence: TGTGCCAGTAGTATCCCCCAGGGGAGCTCTGGAAACACCATATATTTT.

J is TRBJ2-2 and V is TRBV6-5; possible D gene TRBD2, 6 bases. CDR1 and CDR2 (germline): MNHEY, SVGAGI. The V gene lost 5 bases and the J gene lost 5 bases, with 15 bases spanning the gap. CDR3 size: 15 residues. The chain's CDR3 is CASSTLEGLTGELFF. Written as DNA, the CDR3 is TGTGCCAGCAGTACTCTGGAGGGGCTAACCGGGGAGCTGTTTTTT.